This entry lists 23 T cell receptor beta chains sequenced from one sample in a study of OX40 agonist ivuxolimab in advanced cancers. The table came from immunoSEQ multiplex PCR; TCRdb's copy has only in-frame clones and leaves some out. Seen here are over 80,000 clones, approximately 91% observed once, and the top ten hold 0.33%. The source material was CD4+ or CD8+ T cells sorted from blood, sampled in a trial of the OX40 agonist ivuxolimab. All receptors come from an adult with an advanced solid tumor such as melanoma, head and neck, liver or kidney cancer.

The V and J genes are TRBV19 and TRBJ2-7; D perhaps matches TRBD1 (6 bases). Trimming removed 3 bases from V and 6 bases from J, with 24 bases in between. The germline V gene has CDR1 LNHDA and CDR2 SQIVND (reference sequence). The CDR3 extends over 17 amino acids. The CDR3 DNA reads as TGTGCCAGTAGTATTTCCGCCTCGGGACATACTACGGGCGAGCAGTACTTC. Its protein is CASSISASGHTTGEQYF.

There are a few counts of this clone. The CDR3 DNA follows: TGTGCCAGCAGCTTTGAGATCAGGCAAACTAATGAAAAACTGTTTTTT. It specifies CASSFEIRQTNEKLFF. The chain couples TRBV11-2 to TRBJ1-4, with D unclear. Trimming cost V 3 bases and J 1 base, with 12 bases left between them. There are 16 residues in the CDR3. Germline V lookup: CDR1 SGHAT, CDR2 FQNNGV.

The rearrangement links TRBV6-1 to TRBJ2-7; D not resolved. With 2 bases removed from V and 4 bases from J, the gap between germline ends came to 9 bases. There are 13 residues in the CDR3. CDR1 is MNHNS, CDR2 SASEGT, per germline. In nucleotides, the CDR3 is TGTGCCAGCAGTGAAAACAGCCGATACGAGCAGTACTTC. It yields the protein CASSENSRYEQYF.

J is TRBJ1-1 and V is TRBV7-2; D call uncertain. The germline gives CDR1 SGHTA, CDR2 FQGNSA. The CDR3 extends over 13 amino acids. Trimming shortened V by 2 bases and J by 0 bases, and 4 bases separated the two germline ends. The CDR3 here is CASSLQVNTEAFF. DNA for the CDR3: TGTGCCAGCAGCTTACAGGTGAACACTGAAGCTTTCTTT.

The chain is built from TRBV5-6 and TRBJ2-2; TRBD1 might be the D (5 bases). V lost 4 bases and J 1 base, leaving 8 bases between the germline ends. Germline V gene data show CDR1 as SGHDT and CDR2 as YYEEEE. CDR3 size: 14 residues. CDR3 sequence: CASSQTVNTGELFF. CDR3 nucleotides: TGTGCCAGCAGCCAGACAGTGAACACCGGGGAGCTGTTTTTT. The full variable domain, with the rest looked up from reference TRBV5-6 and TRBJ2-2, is DAGVTQSPTHLIKTRGQQVTLRCSPKSGHDTVSWYQQALGQGPQFIFQYYEEEERQRGNFPDRFSGHQFPNYSSELNVNALLLGDSALYLCASSQTVNTGELFFGEGSRLTVL.

The CDR3 here is CASLDSLYTEAFF. CDR3 nucleotide sequence: TGTGCCAGTTTGGACAGTCTCTACACTGAAGCTTTCTTT. The chain joins TRBV7-2 to TRBJ1-1; maybe TRBD1 (6 bases). The V and J ends lost 9 bases and 3 bases respectively, with 14 bases between them. The CDR3 contains 13 residues. CDR1 SGHTA and CDR2 FQGNSA come from the germline V gene.

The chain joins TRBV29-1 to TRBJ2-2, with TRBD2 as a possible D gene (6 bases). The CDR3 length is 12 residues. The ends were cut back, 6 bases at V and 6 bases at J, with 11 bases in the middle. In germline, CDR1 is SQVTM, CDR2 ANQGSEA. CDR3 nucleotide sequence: TGCAGCGTGGCCGGGAGTTCCGGGGAGCTGTTTTTT. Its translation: CSVAGSSGELFF.

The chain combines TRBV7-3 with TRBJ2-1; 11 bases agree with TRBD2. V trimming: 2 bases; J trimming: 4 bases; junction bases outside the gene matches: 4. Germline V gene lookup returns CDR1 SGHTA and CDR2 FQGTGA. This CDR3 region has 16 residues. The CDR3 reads CASSLQGTSGYNEQFF. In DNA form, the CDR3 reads TGTGCCAGCAGCTTACAGGGGACTAGCGGTTACAATGAGCAGTTCTTC.

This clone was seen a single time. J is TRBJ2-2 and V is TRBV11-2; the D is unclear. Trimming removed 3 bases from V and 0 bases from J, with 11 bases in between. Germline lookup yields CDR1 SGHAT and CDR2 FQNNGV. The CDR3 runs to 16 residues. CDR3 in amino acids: CASSFLSRANTGELFF. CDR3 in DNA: TGTGCCAGCAGCTTCCTCTCGCGAGCGAACACCGGGGAGCTGTTTTTT. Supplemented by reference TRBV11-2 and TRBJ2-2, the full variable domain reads EAGVAQSPRYKIIEKRQSVAFWCNPISGHATLYWYQQILGQGPKLLIQFQNNGVVDDSQLPKDRFSAERLKGVDSTLKIQPAKLEDSAVYLCASSFLSRANTGELFFGEGSRLTVL.

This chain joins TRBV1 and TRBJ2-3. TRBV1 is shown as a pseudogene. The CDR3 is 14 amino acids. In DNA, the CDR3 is TGCACCAGCAGCCCGAACGACAGCACAGATACGCAGTATTTT. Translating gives CTSSPNDSTDTQYF.

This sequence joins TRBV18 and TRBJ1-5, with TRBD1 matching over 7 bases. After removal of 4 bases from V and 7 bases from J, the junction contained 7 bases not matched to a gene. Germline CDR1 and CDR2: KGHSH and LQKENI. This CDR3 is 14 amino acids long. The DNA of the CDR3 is TGTGCCAGCTCACTAGACAGGGTCGGGCAGCCCCAGCATTTT. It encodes CASSLDRVGQPQHF.

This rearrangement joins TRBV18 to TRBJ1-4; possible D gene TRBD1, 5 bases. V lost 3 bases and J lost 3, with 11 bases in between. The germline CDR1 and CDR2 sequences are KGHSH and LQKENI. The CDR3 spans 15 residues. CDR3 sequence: CASSPQQEPNEKLFF. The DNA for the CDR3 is TGTGCCAGCTCACCCCAACAGGAACCTAATGAAAAACTGTTTTTT. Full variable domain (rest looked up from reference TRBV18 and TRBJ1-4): NAGVMQNPRHLVRRRGQEARLRCSPMKGHSHVYWYRQLPEEGLKFMVYLQKENIIDESGMPKERFSAEFPKEGPSILRIQQVVRGDSAAYFCASSPQQEPNEKLFFGSGTQLSVL.

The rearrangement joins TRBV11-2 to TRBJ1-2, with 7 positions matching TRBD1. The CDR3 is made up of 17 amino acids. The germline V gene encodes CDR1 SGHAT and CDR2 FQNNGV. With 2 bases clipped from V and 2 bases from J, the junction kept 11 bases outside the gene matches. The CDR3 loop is CASSLSGTVGGNYGYTF. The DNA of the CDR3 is TGTGCCAGCAGCTTATCCGGGACTGTAGGGGGCAACTATGGCTACACCTTC. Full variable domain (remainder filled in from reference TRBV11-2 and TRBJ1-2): EAGVAQSPRYKIIEKRQSVAFWCNPISGHATLYWYQQILGQGPKLLIQFQNNGVVDDSQLPKDRFSAERLKGVDSTLKIQPAKLEDSAVYLCASSLSGTVGGNYGYTFGSGTRLTVV.

In nucleotides, the CDR3 is TGTGCCACCTCGGGACAGACGAACACCGGGGAGCTGTTTTTT. It translates to CATSGQTNTGELFF. This chain joins TRBV28 and TRBJ2-2, with TRBD1 matching over 7 bases. The CDR3 is made up of 14 amino acids. Germline CDR1 reads MDHEN; CDR2 reads SYDVKM. J gave up 0 bases and V 10 bases, and 5 bases lay outside the gene matches.

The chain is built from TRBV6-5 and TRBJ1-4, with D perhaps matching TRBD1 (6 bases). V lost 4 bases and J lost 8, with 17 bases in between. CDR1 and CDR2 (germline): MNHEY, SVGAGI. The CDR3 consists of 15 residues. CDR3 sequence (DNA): TGTGCCAGCAGTTCCTTACAGGGAATCTGGGAAAAACTGTTTTTT. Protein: CASSSLQGIWEKLFF.

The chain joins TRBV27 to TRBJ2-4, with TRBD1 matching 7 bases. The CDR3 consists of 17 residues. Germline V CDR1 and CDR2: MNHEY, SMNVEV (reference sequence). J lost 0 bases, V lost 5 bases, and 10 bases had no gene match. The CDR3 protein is CASSTPQTGLAKNIQYF. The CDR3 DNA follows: TGTGCCAGCAGTACGCCCCAGACAGGGCTAGCCAAAAACATTCAGTACTTC.

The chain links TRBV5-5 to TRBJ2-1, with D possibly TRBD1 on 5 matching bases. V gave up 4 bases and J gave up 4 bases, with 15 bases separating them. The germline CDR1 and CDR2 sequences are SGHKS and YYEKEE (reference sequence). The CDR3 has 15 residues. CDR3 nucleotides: TGTGCCAGCAGCAACCAAGGGGAAGCATACAATGAGCAGTTCTTC. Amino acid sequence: CASSNQGEAYNEQFF.

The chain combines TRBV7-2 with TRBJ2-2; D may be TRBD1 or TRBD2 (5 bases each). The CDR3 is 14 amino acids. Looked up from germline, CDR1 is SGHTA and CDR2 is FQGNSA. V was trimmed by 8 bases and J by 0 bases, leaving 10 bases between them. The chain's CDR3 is CASRGGANTGELFF. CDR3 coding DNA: TGTGCCAGCCGGGGCGGAGCGAACACCGGGGAGCTGTTTTTT. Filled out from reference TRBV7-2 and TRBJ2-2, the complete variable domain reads GAGVSQSPSNKVTEKGKDVELRCDPISGHTALYWYRQSLGQGLEFLIYFQGNSAPDKSGLPSDRFSAERTGGSVSTLTIQRTQQEDSAVYLCASRGGANTGELFFGEGSRLTVL.

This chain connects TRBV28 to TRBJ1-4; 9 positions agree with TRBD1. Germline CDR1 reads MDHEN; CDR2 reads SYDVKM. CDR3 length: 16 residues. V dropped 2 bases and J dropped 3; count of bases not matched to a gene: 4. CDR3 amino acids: CASSLNRGRPNEKLFF. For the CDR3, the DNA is TGTGCCAGCAGTTTAAACAGGGGGCGGCCTAATGAAAAACTGTTTTTT.

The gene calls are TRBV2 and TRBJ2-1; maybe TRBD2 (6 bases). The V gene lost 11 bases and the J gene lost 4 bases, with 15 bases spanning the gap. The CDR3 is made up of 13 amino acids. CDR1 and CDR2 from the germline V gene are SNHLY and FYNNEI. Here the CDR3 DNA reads TGTGCCGCAGCGGCGGGGTGGTACAATGAGCAGTTCTTC. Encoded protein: CAAAAGWYNEQFF.

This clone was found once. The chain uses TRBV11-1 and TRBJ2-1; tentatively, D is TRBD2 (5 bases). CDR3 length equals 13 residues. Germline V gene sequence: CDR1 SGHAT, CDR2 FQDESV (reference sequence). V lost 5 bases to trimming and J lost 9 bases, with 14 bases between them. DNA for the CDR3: TGTGCCAGCAGCCCTTCCCTTGAGGGTGAGCAGTTCTTC. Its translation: CASSPSLEGEQFF. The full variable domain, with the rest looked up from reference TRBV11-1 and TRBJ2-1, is EAEVAQSPRYKITEKSQAVAFWCDPISGHATLYWYRQILGQGPELLVQFQDESVVDDSQLPKDRFSAERLKGVDSTLKIQPAELGDSAMYLCASSPSLEGEQFFGPGTRLTVL.

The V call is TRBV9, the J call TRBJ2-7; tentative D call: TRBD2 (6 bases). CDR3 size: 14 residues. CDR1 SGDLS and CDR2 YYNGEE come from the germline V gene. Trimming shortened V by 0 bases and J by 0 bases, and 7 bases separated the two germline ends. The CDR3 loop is CASSVDGSSYEQYF. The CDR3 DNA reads TGTGCCAGCAGCGTAGACGGGAGCTCCTACGAGCAGTACTTC.

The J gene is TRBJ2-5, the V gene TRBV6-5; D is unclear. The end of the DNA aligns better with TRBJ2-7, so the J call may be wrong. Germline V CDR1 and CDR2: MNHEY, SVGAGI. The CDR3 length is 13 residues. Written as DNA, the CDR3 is TGTGCCAGCAGCAGAGGCCGGCCCTACGAGCAGTACTTC. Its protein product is CASSRGRPYEQYF.